This entry describes one TCR beta chain. The data were taken from a study of T cells after yellow fever vaccination. They built TCR cDNA with 5'RACE template switching, a step that put in a universal primer site and UMIs. TCRdb re-called the 5' RACE reads with MiXCR, one entry per CDR3 protein. The sample includes around 550,000 distinct CDR3 sequences, about a fifth seen only once; the top ten take roughly 13%. With 8 bases removed from V and 7 bases from J, the gap between germline ends came to 11 bases. The V gene's germline CDR1 is MNHNY and CDR2 SVGAGI (reference sequence). This CDR3 has 12 residues.

The sequence derives from a man in his thirties or forties who received the YFV17D yellow fever vaccine. Source: PBMCs, taken 15 days after the yellow fever booster vaccination. The chain carries TRBV6-6 and TRBJ1-4; D gene ambiguous. In nucleotides, the CDR3 is TGTGCCAGCCTGGGTTGGGCTGAAAAACTGTTTTTT. Amino acid sequence: CASLGWAEKLFF.